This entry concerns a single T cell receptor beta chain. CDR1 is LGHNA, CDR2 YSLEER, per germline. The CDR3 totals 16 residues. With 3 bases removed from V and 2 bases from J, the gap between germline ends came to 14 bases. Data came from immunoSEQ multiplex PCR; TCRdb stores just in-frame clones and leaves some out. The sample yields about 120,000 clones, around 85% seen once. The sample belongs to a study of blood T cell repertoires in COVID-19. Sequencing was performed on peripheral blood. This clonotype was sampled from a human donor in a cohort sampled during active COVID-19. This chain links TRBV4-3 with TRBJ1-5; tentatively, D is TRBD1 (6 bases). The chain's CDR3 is CASSQNRDIGNQPQHF. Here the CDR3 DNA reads TGCGCCAGCAGCCAGAACCGGGACATAGGCAATCAGCCCCAGCATTTT.